The rows below give T cell receptor beta chains drawn from one sample of a study of T cells in Graves' hyperthyroidism and ophthalmopathy. MiXCR, run by TCRdb on the multiplex PCR reads, gives a single entry per CDR3 protein. The table includes approximately 600,000 distinct CDR3 sequences, 20% to 25% detected once. The sequencing sample was made of blood. These receptors were taken from a man aged 25 to 40 with Graves' ophthalmopathy. Both conserved end residues are part of each CDR3. Fields, in order: D gene, V gene, J gene, CDR3 protein. The D gene is left open where the match is weak.

TRBD1	TRBV3-1	TRBJ1-2	CASSQEGTGGGYTF
TRBD1	TRBV12-3/TRBV12-4	TRBJ1-6	CASSLGQGSSPLHF
TRBD1	TRBV6-4	TRBJ1-5	CASSVGTGGGEPQHF
.	TRBV20-1	TRBJ2-5	CSARDGQRRETQYF
.	TRBV30	TRBJ1-1	CAWSRPFMNTEAFF
TRBD2	TRBV7-9	TRBJ2-1	CASSLPSGSVDEQFF
.	TRBV4-1	TRBJ1-6	CASSQDRGAASPLHF
.	TRBV7-9	TRBJ2-5	CASSLALGVGSQETQYF
.	TRBV28	TRBJ1-5	CASSLEQTFNQPQHF
TRBD1	TRBV9	TRBJ1-6	CASSVADRGNSPLHF
.	TRBV7-2	TRBJ2-1	CASSEGATSYNEQFF
.	TRBV7-8	TRBJ1-2	CASSLGVTENYGYTF
.	TRBV5-1	TRBJ2-7	CASSLSQGSYEQYF